This TCR beta chain is drawn from a study of cytomegalovirus exposure and HLA in healthy donors. Notes on this clone: What it binds is unknown.

The PCR contained 60 Vbeta and 13 Jbeta primers. TCRdb keeps only in-frame clones here, not all; method: immunoSEQ multiplex PCR. The sample records 150,000 to 200,000 clones, around three quarters being singletons. The CDR3 extends over 13 amino acids. V lost 5 bases to trimming and J lost 11 bases, with 18 bases between them. Germline V CDR1 and CDR2: SGHTA, FQGNSA. Findings and limits, study-wide: Near-uniform donor sequencing depth was presumed by presence/absence analyses. Another analysis was done later, and it associated over 15,000 TCR beta sequences with HLA alleles at 0.05 false discovery rate.

This TCR derives from a woman in her 50s in good health and CMV-seronegative. Sequencing input: PBMCs. The J gene is TRBJ2-5, the V gene TRBV7-2, with D perhaps TRBD1 (6 bases). The CDR3 loop reads CASSQGSPTEQYF. DNA for the CDR3: TGTGCCAGCAGCCAGGGGTCTCCTACGGAGCAGTACTTC.